Shown below are 16 T cell receptor beta chains from a single sample sequenced in a study of neoadjuvant nivolumab and ipilimumab in lung cancer. TCRdb keeps only in-frame clones here, not all; method: immunoSEQ multiplex PCR. There are 30,000 or so clones in the sample; nearly 85% occur only once, and roughly 5% lies in the top ten. The specimen comprised tumor tissue, sampled after neoadjuvant nivolumab, alone or with ipilimumab, at or shortly before surgery. The source is an adult with non-small cell lung cancer.

The V call is TRBV5-4, the J call TRBJ1-2; 8 bases fit TRBD1. This CDR3 is 16 amino acids long. Losses at the gene ends were 5 bases for V and 6 bases for J; bases not matched to a gene: 15. Germline V gene lookup returns CDR1 SGHNT and CDR2 YYREEE (reference sequence). The chain's CDR3 is CASRPDRVFFLNGYTF. The CDR3 DNA reads TGTGCCAGCAGACCGGACAGGGTTTTCTTCTTGAATGGCTACACCTTC.

This chain uses TRBV5-6 with TRBJ2-1; 8 bases agree with TRBD2. Losses at the gene ends were 4 bases for V and 5 bases for J; bases not matched to a gene: 11. CDR1 and CDR2 from the germline V gene are SGHDT and YYEEEE. This CDR3 region has 16 residues. The CDR3 DNA sequence: TGTGCCAGCAGCAGAACTAGCGGCACACACCACAATGAGCAGTTCTTC. Amino acids: CASSRTSGTHHNEQFF.

The chain links TRBV25-1 to TRBJ1-3, with D possibly TRBD1 on 5 matching bases. V lost 2 bases to trimming and J lost 4 bases, with 12 bases between them. The CDR3 contains 15 residues. Per germline, CDR1 MGHDK and CDR2 SYGVNS. In DNA form, the CDR3 reads TGTGCCAGCAGTGAACTGCAGGGACCAGGAAACACCATATATTTT. Translation: CASSELQGPGNTIYF.

This clone came up once. The rearrangement joins TRBV29-1 to TRBJ2-7; 9 bases match TRBD1. This CDR3 region has 13 residues. Germline CDR1 is SQVTM and CDR2 is ANQGSEA. V lost 7 bases, J lost 5 bases, and 9 bases stayed unmatched. The CDR3 reads CSATGTGNHEQYF. The CDR3 coding sequence is TGCAGCGCCACCGGGACAGGGAACCACGAGCAGTACTTC.

The chain carries TRBV6-1 and TRBJ2-5, with D perhaps TRBD2 (6 bases). Per the germline V gene, CDR1 is MNHNS and CDR2 is SASEGT. Trimming cost V 5 bases and J 5 bases, with 9 bases left between them. This CDR3 spans 12 amino acids. CDR3 sequence (DNA): TGTGCCAGCAGTAATCGGGGGGAGACCCAGTACTTC. It is translated as CASSNRGETQYF.

This clone counts as medium-sized (0.01 to 0.1%). The rearrangement links TRBV18 to TRBJ1-5, with a tentative D call TRBD1 (5 bases). V was clipped by 3 bases and J by 0 bases, with 12 bases between them. Germline CDR1 KGHSH, CDR2 LQKENI. CDR3 size: 16 residues. CDR3 protein: CASSPFEGRSNQPQHF. DNA of the CDR3: TGTGCCAGCTCACCCTTTGAGGGGCGTAGCAATCAGCCCCAGCATTTT. The complete variable domain, with remaining parts taken from reference TRBV18 and TRBJ1-5, reads NAGVMQNPRHLVRRRGQEARLRCSPMKGHSHVYWYRQLPEEGLKFMVYLQKENIIDESGMPKERFSAEFPKEGPSILRIQQVVRGDSAAYFCASSPFEGRSNQPQHFGDGTRLSIL.

The chain carries TRBV23-1 and TRBJ2-5; 7 bases match TRBD1. Being an ORF, TRBV23-1 has a function that is uncertain. The V and J ends lost 8 bases and 5 bases, in that order; junction bases with no gene match: 11. The CDR3 has 14 amino acids. The DNA for the CDR3 is TGCGCCAGCGGATTTCGGGACAGTCTGGAGACCCAGTACTTC. The encoded protein is CASGFRDSLETQYF.

V is TRBV4-2 and J is TRBJ2-2; 7 positions agree with TRBD1. This CDR3 contains 15 residues. Trimming at V came to 3 bases and at J to 4 bases, leaving 5 bases not matched to a gene. Germline V gives CDR1 LGHNA, CDR2 YNFKEQ. CDR3 coding DNA: TGTGCCAGCAGCCAGTTAGGACAGGCCACCGGGGAGCTGTTTTTT. Residues: CASSQLGQATGELFF.

The V and J genes are TRBV6-1 and TRBJ1-1; 8 bases are shared with TRBD1. V was pared by 4 bases and J by 3 bases, with 7 bases of the junction left unmatched. The CDR3 runs 15 residues. Germline V gene lookup returns CDR1 MNHNS and CDR2 SASEGT. DNA of the CDR3: TGTGCCAGCAGTGCCGGACAGGGTGGGTACACTGAAGCTTTCTTT. Residues: CASSAGQGGYTEAFF.

The chain recombines TRBV5-6 with TRBJ2-3; 9 nucleotides line up with TRBD2. The length of the CDR3 is 15 residues. The ends lost 2 bases at V and 4 bases at J; junction bases unmatched: 5. Per germline, CDR1 SGHDT and CDR2 YYEEEE. The CDR3 DNA reads as TGTGCCAGCAGCTTAGGACTAGCGAACGCAGATACGCAGTATTTT. Translating gives CASSLGLANADTQYF.

V usage is TRBV28 and J usage is TRBJ2-3; 7 bases line up with TRBD2. Losses at the gene ends were 6 bases for V and 3 bases for J; bases not matched to a gene: 9. From germline, CDR1 is MDHEN and CDR2 SYDVKM. The CDR3 totals 15 residues. CDR3 in DNA: TGTGCCAGCAGCCTGTCGGGGGGTTGGACAGATACGCAGTATTTT. This gives the protein CASSLSGGWTDTQYF.

The chain joins TRBV5-6 to TRBJ1-6; D is undetermined. The germline V gene has CDR1 SGHDT and CDR2 YYEEEE. The CDR3 spans 15 residues. V was clipped by 0 bases and J by 6 bases, with 10 bases between them. The CDR3 sequence is CASSLATTPNSPLHF. The CDR3 DNA follows: TGTGCCAGCAGCTTGGCTACAACTCCTAATTCACCCCTCCACTTT.

The chain uses TRBV7-2 and TRBJ2-7, with TRBD1 matching 9 bases. CDR1 is SGHTA, CDR2 FQGNSA, per germline. The CDR3 consists of 17 residues. V lost 0 bases and J lost 2; bases outside the gene matches: 8. The CDR3 reads CASSLAAGTGNTYEQYF. In nucleotides, the CDR3 is TGTGCCAGCAGCTTAGCGGCCGGGACAGGGAATACCTACGAGCAGTACTTC.

CDR3 residues: CASTHGGSSGNTIYF. The DNA for the CDR3 is TGTGCCAGCACCCACGGGGGTTCGTCTGGAAACACCATATATTTT. This rearrangement joins TRBV28 to TRBJ1-3, with a weak D call TRBD1 (5 bases). The CDR3 contains 15 residues. The V gene's germline CDR1 is MDHEN and CDR2 SYDVKM. V gave up 7 bases and J gave up 1 base, with 14 bases separating them.

This chain uses TRBV5-6 with TRBJ2-2; D unresolved. The CDR3 spans 13 residues. Deletions cut 5 bases from V and 6 bases from J, with 11 bases between. Germline V gene lookup returns CDR1 SGHDT and CDR2 YYEEEE. The chain's CDR3 is CASRPLRAGELFF. CDR3 nucleotide sequence: TGTGCCAGCAGGCCCTTACGAGCCGGGGAGCTGTTTTTT.

As concerns this clone: One end of the junction fails to match germline, which may point to a read error. The V gene is TRBV5-1, the J gene TRBJ2-5; D possibly matches TRBD1 or TRBD2 (6 bases each). The CDR3 covers 15 residues. CDR1 SGHRS and CDR2 YFSETQ come from the germline V gene. In DNA form, the CDR3 reads TGCGCCAGCAGCTTGGAGCCGGCGGGACAAGGGACCCAGTACTTC. Translating gives CASSLEPAGQGTQYF.